Sequencing of this T cell receptor (beta chain) was carried out in a study of T cell responses to AZD1222 COVID-19 vaccine. Study-level points and caveats: Nearly half of spike-specific TCRs reportedly go after variant regions that carry no mutations. Only a handful of AZD1222 recipients, more than five in all, had baseline seropositivity. Spike was spanned by vaccine-associated CD4 TCRs, which were dominant at 160-218 and 743-854.

This clone came up a few times. Its antigen is not identified. The assay was immunoSEQ multiplex PCR, and TCRdb's table has in-frame clones only and misses some. The repertoire holds 80,000 to 100,000 clones, with around 88% as singletons. The CDR3 covers 13 residues. V gave up 2 bases and J gave up 6 bases, with 11 bases separating them. Germline V gene lookup returns CDR1 LGHNA and CDR2 YSLEER. Second doses were pooled across both intervals (about 4 or about 12 weeks). Sequences were derived from peripheral blood, sampled 28 days after the second AZD1222 dose. The chain links TRBV4-3 to TRBJ2-7; a possible D gene is TRBD2 (5 bases). The clonotype was recovered from an adult who received the AZD1222 COVID-19 vaccine. The CDR3 loop reads CASSQSAGGEQYF. CDR3 DNA sequence: TGCGCCAGCAGCCAATCTGCGGGTGGCGAGCAGTACTTC.